These 28 T cell receptor beta chains share one sample of origin, sequenced in a study of T cells after posttransplantation cyclophosphamide. Profiling relied on immunoSEQ multiplex PCR, and the TCRdb table lists in-frame clones only, not all of them. Of 25,000 to 35,000 clones in the sample, 70% to 90% are singletons; the top ten hold about 15%. Sequencing input: PBMCs. Receptors originate from a woman in her thirties or forties with a blood cancer, CMV-positive, and with a related stem cell donor.

This rearrangement joins TRBV5-4 to TRBJ2-2; 7 nucleotides line up with TRBD2. The CDR3 sequence is 14 residues long. V shed 4 bases and J 3 bases; nucleotides not matched to a gene: 3. Looked up from germline, CDR1 is SGHNT and CDR2 is YYREEE (reference sequence). The chain's CDR3 is CASSRGGDTGELFF. The DNA for the CDR3 is TGTGCCAGCAGCCGGGGAGGGGACACCGGGGAGCTGTTTTTT.

The chain links TRBV9 to TRBJ2-7; D gene ambiguous. Germline V gene lookup returns CDR1 SGDLS and CDR2 YYNGEE. Trimming cost V 4 bases and J 0 bases, with 11 bases left between them. This CDR3 comprises 14 residues. The CDR3 region is CASSPRLSSYEQYF. The CDR3 bases are TGTGCCAGCAGCCCGCGGCTGAGCTCCTACGAGCAGTACTTC.

The chain has TRBV9 and TRBJ1-4; TRBD1 matches 8 bases. The CDR3 spans 15 residues. V lost 0 bases and J lost 5; bases outside the gene matches: 3. CDR1 is SGDLS, CDR2 YYNGEE, per germline. CDR3 nucleotides: TGTGCCAGCAGCGTAGCCTCAGGGGGCAATGAAAAACTGTTTTTT. Encoded protein: CASSVASGGNEKLFF. The entire variable domain, with the rest obtained from reference TRBV9 and TRBJ1-4, is as follows: DSGVTQTPKHLITATGQRVTLRCSPRSGDLSVYWYQQSLDQGLQFLIQYYNGEERAKGNILERFSAQQFPDLHSELNLSSLELGDSALYFCASSVASGGNEKLFFGSGTQLSVL.

The chain has TRBV10-3 and TRBJ2-3; perhaps TRBD1 as D (5 bases). V lost 2 bases and J 3 bases, leaving 9 bases between the germline ends. The CDR3 consists of 14 residues. CDR1 and CDR2 from the germline V gene are ENHRY and SYGVKD. For the CDR3, the DNA is TGTGCCATCAGTGAGAGGCAGGGAACAGATACGCAGTATTTT. This codes for CAISERQGTDTQYF.

The chain uses TRBV19 and TRBJ2-1; unclear D gene. This CDR3 is 15 amino acids long. Germline assignment: CDR1 LNHDA and CDR2 SQIVND (reference sequence). Trimming removed 11 bases at V and 10 bases at J, with 27 bases between. CDR3 in amino acids: CAESEETLHFEEQFF. The CDR3 DNA sequence: TGTGCCGAAAGTGAGGAGACCCTACATTTTGAGGAGCAGTTCTTC.

The J gene is TRBJ2-1, the V gene TRBV2, with D tentatively TRBD2 (6 bases). V lost 8 bases to trimming and J lost 3 bases, with 11 bases between them. Per germline, CDR1 SNHLY and CDR2 FYNNEI. The CDR3 runs 13 residues. The CDR3 spells CASRELLYNEQFF. The CDR3 DNA reads TGTGCCAGCCGGGAGCTCCTCTACAATGAGCAGTTCTTC.

This sequence joins TRBV4-1 and TRBJ2-2, with TRBD1 matching over 12 bases. The CDR3 is 17 amino acids. Germline V CDR1 and CDR2: MGHRA, YSYEKL. The V segment lost 6 bases and the J segment 6 bases; nucleotides outside the gene matches: 11. The chain's CDR3 is CASSHARDRGQAGELFF. CDR3 DNA sequence: TGCGCCAGCAGTCACGCCCGGGACAGGGGGCAAGCCGGGGAGCTGTTTTTT.

The chain employs TRBV28 and TRBJ1-1; D ambiguous. V was cut by 8 bases and J by 1 base, with 20 bases left in between. Germline V gene sequence: CDR1 MDHEN, CDR2 SYDVKM. The CDR3 runs to 16 residues. CDR3 in DNA: TGTGCCAGCCGTCCAACTAATTTAGTAGGGAACACTGAAGCTTTCTTT. It translates to CASRPTNLVGNTEAFF. The variable domain in full, completed from reference TRBV28 and TRBJ1-1, reads DVKVTQSSRYLVKRTGEKVFLECVQDMDHENMFWYRQDPGLGLRLIYFSYDVKMKEKGDIPEGYSVSREKKERFSLILESASTNQTSMYLCASRPTNLVGNTEAFFGQGTRLTVV.

The chain links TRBV27 to TRBJ2-7, with no clear D. The V end was cut by 5 bases, the J end by 0 bases, with 14 bases between. Germline CDR1 reads MNHEY; CDR2 reads SMNVEV (reference sequence). The CDR3 covers 15 residues. Here the CDR3 reads CASSRSIASSYEQYF. For the CDR3, the DNA is TGTGCCAGCAGTCGCTCGATAGCCAGCTCCTACGAGCAGTACTTC.

This clone was seen once. V and J are TRBV6-5 and TRBJ1-2, with D perhaps matching TRBD1 (5 bases). Germline V gives CDR1 MNHEY, CDR2 SVGAGI. The CDR3 loop spans 14 amino acids. V was shortened by 4 bases and J by 8 bases, with 17 bases between the two germline ends. CDR3 DNA: TGTGCCAGCAGTTTCTCCCCTGGGGGGAACGGCTACACCTTC. Protein sequence: CASSFSPGGNGYTF.

This chain links TRBV6-5 with TRBJ2-1; TRBD2 matches at 11 bases. The CDR3 sequence is 16 residues long. Germline assignment: CDR1 MNHEY and CDR2 SVGAGI. Germline trimming cut 2 bases from V and 5 bases from J; bases unmatched to any gene: 5. CDR3 in DNA: TGTGCCAGCAGTTACCTCCGACTAGCGGGGAACAATGAGCAGTTCTTC. Protein sequence: CASSYLRLAGNNEQFF.

This rearrangement joins TRBV9 to TRBJ2-7; maybe TRBD2 (6 bases). V gave up 4 bases and J gave up 3 bases, with 14 bases separating them. CDR1 and CDR2 (germline): SGDLS, YYNGEE. The CDR3 consists of 14 residues. CDR3 in amino acids: CASSQGSGVYEQYF. DNA for the CDR3: TGTGCCAGCAGCCAGGGCTCGGGGGTCTACGAGCAGTACTTC.

The V and J genes are TRBV9 and TRBJ1-2; 9 bases map to TRBD1. Germline V gives CDR1 SGDLS, CDR2 YYNGEE. After removal of 4 bases from V and 2 bases from J, the junction contained 6 bases not matched to a gene. The CDR3 is made up of 15 amino acids. CDR3 bases: TGTGCCAGCAGCCTAGATACAGGGGGCAACTATGGCTACACCTTC. Its translation: CASSLDTGGNYGYTF.

The chain employs TRBV19 and TRBJ1-5, with D perhaps matching TRBD1 (5 bases). The CDR3 is made up of 14 amino acids. CDR1 is LNHDA, CDR2 SQIVND, per germline (reference sequence). Trimming removed 5 bases from V and 3 bases from J, with 11 bases in between. The CDR3 spells CASSGGHNNQPQHF. CDR3 bases: TGTGCCAGTAGTGGCGGACATAACAATCAGCCCCAGCATTTT. Full variable domain (missing parts from reference TRBV19 and TRBJ1-5): DGGITQSPKYLFRKEGQNVTLSCEQNLNHDAMYWYRQDPGQGLRLIYYSQIVNDFQKGDIAEGYSVSREKKESFPLTVTSAQKNPTAFYLCASSGGHNNQPQHFGDGTRLSIL.

As DNA, the CDR3 is TGTGCCAGCAGCATAACAGTAAACACCGGGGAGCTGTTTTTT. It specifies CASSITVNTGELFF. The chain carries TRBV5-4 and TRBJ2-2; D is ambiguous. Per the germline V gene, CDR1 is SGHNT and CDR2 is YYREEE (reference sequence). V dropped 4 bases and J dropped 2 bases, with 9 bases sitting between them. There are 14 residues in the CDR3. The variable domain in full, with the rest retrieved from reference TRBV5-4 and TRBJ2-2, is ETGVTQSPTHLIKTRGQQVTLRCSSQSGHNTVSWYQQALGQGPQFIFQYYREEENGRGNFPPRFSGLQFPNYSSELNVNALELDDSALYLCASSITVNTGELFFGEGSRLTVL.

This chain connects TRBV2 to TRBJ2-3; 10 bases are shared with TRBD2. Germline CDR1 SNHLY, CDR2 FYNNEI. This CDR3 spans 17 amino acids. V lost 4 bases, J lost 2 bases, and 9 bases stayed unmatched. This CDR3 reads CASSARLAGAITDTQYF. CDR3 DNA sequence: TGTGCCAGCAGTGCAAGGCTAGCGGGGGCCATCACAGATACGCAGTATTTT.

This rearrangement joins TRBV7-9 to TRBJ1-2; D remains unclear. Germline CDR1 and CDR2: SEHNR and FQNEAQ (reference sequence). Trimming took 2 bases from V and 2 from J, leaving 12 bases between them. The CDR3 extends over 15 amino acids. The CDR3 region is CASSLSQAHNYGYTF. For the CDR3, the DNA is TGTGCCAGCAGCTTAAGTCAGGCCCACAACTATGGCTACACCTTC.

The chain recombines TRBV5-6 with TRBJ1-1; a possible D gene is TRBD1 (5 bases). The CDR3 totals 19 residues. Trimming left V 0 bases short and J 0 bases short, with 21 bases between. Germline-derived CDR1 and CDR2 are SGHDT and YYEEEE. The CDR3 sequence is CASSLALSGVGPLNTEAFF. CDR3 coding DNA: TGTGCCAGCAGCTTGGCCCTTTCTGGGGTGGGGCCATTGAACACTGAAGCTTTCTTT.

This clone was seen only once. V is TRBV5-5 and J is TRBJ1-4; 9 nucleotides agree with TRBD1. The CDR3 consists of 15 residues. Germline values: CDR1 SGHKS, CDR2 YYEKEE (reference sequence). The trim removed 4 bases at V and 8 bases at J, leaving 9 bases unmatched. This chain's CDR3 is CASSLTGTGMEKLFF. The CDR3 DNA sequence: TGTGCCAGCAGCCTAACCGGGACAGGGATGGAAAAACTGTTTTTT.

This clone was detected only a few times. This chain links TRBV4-3 with TRBJ1-2; D unresolved. The germline V gene encodes CDR1 LGHNA and CDR2 YSLEER. The ends were cut back, 1 base at V and 7 bases at J, with 13 bases in the middle. There are 14 residues in the CDR3. The CDR3 here is CASSQASEAGGYTF. The CDR3 DNA is TGCGCCAGCAGCCAAGCGTCGGAGGCGGGTGGCTACACCTTC.

V gene TRBV28 combines with J gene TRBJ2-2; 9 bases agree with TRBD1. The CDR3 has 18 amino acids. Germline V lookup: CDR1 MDHEN, CDR2 SYDVKM. The V gene end was trimmed by 5 bases and the J gene end by 1 base; junction bases not matched to a gene: 11. CDR3 coding DNA: TGTGCCAGCAGTGTCTGGACAGGGGAACCCAAGAACACCGGGGAGCTGTTTTTT. Encoded protein: CASSVWTGEPKNTGELFF.

V and J are TRBV4-1 and TRBJ1-4; 9 nucleotides align to TRBD1. Germline-derived CDR1 and CDR2 are MGHRA and YSYEKL. Trimming removed 2 bases from V and 5 bases from J; junction bases left unmatched: 12. CDR3 size: 18 residues. The CDR3 spells CASSQPHRGRGWNEKLFF. DNA of the CDR3: TGCGCCAGCAGCCAACCTCACAGGGGGCGCGGGTGGAATGAAAAACTGTTTTTT.

A single count supports this clone. CDR3 amino acids: CASSASRVVEDPDANTGELFF. CDR3 DNA sequence: TGTGCCAGTAGTGCCTCCAGGGTGGTTGAGGACCCCGACGCGAACACCGGGGAGCTGTTTTTT. V gene TRBV19 combines with J gene TRBJ2-2; possible D gene TRBD1, 5 bases. V was pared by 5 bases and J by 0 bases, with 28 bases between. Germline-derived CDR1 and CDR2 are LNHDA and SQIVND (reference sequence). The CDR3 loop spans 21 amino acids.

J is TRBJ2-5 and V is TRBV27; TRBD2 might be the D (6 bases). V lost 5 bases to trimming and J lost 5 bases, with 18 bases between them. Germline V gives CDR1 MNHEY, CDR2 SMNVEV (reference sequence). The CDR3 has 15 amino acids. The CDR3 nucleotides read TGTGCCAGCAGTCCCGGGAGCCGCGCTAGGGAGACCCAGTACTTC. Its protein is CASSPGSRARETQYF.

The V call is TRBV12-5, the J call TRBJ2-7, with TRBD1 identical over 9 bases. V lost 5 bases, J lost 1 base, and 6 bases stayed unmatched. The CDR3 runs to 15 residues. CDR1 and CDR2 from the germline V gene are LGHNT and FRNRAP. In nucleotides, the CDR3 is TGTGCTAGTGGTCTGGGGGGGACAGGGTCCTACGAGCAGTACTTC. Translating it yields CASGLGGTGSYEQYF.

V gene TRBV14 combines with J gene TRBJ1-6, with D perhaps TRBD1 (6 bases). This CDR3 is built from 14 residues. The V end lost 4 bases, the J end lost 10 bases, and 14 bases lay between the germline ends. CDR1 is SGHDN, CDR2 FVKESK, per germline. Written as DNA, the CDR3 is TGTGCCAGCAGCCTTACAGGGTTTCCGTCACCCCTCCACTTT. Its protein is CASSLTGFPSPLHF.

V usage is TRBV27 and J usage is TRBJ1-2, with D perhaps TRBD1 (6 bases). The germline V and J ends were trimmed by 6 bases and 0 bases, with 11 bases remaining between them. The CDR3 totals 14 residues. Germline CDR1 MNHEY, CDR2 SMNVEV (reference sequence). This chain's CDR3 is CASRLTGANYGYTF. Written as DNA, the CDR3 is TGTGCCAGCAGGTTGACAGGAGCTAACTATGGCTACACCTTC.

The rearrangement uses TRBV28 and TRBJ2-5; possible D gene TRBD1, 6 bases. Germline V CDR1 and CDR2: MDHEN, SYDVKM. The CDR3 runs to 13 residues. V shed 5 bases and J shed 9 bases, with 16 bases lying between them. CDR3: CASSDKRGLAQYF. CDR3 coding DNA: TGTGCCAGCAGTGACAAGAGGGGGTTGGCCCAGTACTTC.